This T cell receptor (beta chain) was sequenced for a study of T cell responses to AZD1222 COVID-19 vaccine. Overall study results and limits: There were vaccine-associated CD4 TCRs across spike, dominant at 160-218 and 743-854. Of spike-specific TCRs, nearly half reportedly target regions left unmutated in variants. Clonal diversity may have been underestimated, and the donors were mostly white British, with more females than males.

With regard to this clone: The antigen is not known.

Here immunoSEQ multiplex PCR was the method, and the copy in TCRdb shows in-frame clones only, minus some. The table includes some 140,000 clones, roughly 90% detected once. The CDR3 consists of 14 residues. Unmatched junction bases numbered 4, after V lost 5 bases and J lost 0 bases. Germline V gene sequence: CDR1 SGHNT, CDR2 YYREEE (reference sequence). The input for sequencing was peripheral blood, taken on day 0 of AZD1222 vaccination. The rearrangement links TRBV5-4 to TRBJ1-1, with 7 bases matching TRBD1. The sequence derives from an adult in good health. CDR3 loop: CASRQGQMNTEAFF. The CDR3 DNA reads as TGTGCCAGCAGACAGGGACAGATGAACACTGAAGCTTTCTTT. The full variable domain, rest sourced from reference TRBV5-4 and TRBJ1-1, is ETGVTQSPTHLIKTRGQQVTLRCSSQSGHNTVSWYQQALGQGPQFIFQYYREEENGRGNFPPRFSGLQFPNYSSELNVNALELDDSALYLCASRQGQMNTEAFFGQGTRLTVV.